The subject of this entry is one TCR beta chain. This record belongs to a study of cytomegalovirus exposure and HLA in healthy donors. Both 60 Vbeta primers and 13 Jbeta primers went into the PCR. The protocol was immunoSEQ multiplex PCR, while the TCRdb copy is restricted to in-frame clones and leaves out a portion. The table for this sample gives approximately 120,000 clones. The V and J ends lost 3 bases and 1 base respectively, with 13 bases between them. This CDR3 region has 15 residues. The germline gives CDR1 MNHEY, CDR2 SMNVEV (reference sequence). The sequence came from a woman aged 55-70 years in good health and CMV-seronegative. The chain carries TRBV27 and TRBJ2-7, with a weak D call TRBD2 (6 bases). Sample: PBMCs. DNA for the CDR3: TGTGCCAGCAGTTTTTACGGGAGTGGGTCCTACGAGCAGTACTTC. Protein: CASSFYGSGSYEQYF.